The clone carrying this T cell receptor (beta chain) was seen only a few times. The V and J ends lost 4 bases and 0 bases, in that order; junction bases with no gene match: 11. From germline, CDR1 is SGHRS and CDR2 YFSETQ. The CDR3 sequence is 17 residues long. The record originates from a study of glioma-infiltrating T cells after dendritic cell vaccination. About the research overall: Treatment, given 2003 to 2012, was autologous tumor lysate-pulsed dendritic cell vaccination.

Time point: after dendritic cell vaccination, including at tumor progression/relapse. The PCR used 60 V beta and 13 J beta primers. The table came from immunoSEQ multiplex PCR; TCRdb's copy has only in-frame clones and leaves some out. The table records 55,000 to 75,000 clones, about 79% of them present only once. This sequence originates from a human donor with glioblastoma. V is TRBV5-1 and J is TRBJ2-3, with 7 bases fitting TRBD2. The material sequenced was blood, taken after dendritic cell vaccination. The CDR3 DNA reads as TGCGCCAGCAGCCCGGACGGACTAGTCTCTAGCACAGATACGCAGTATTTT. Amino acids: CASSPDGLVSSTDTQYF.